These T cell receptor beta chains were read from a single sample in a study of Ad26.COV2.S vaccination and SARS-CoV-2 variants. Produced via immunoSEQ multiplex PCR; TCRdb's table is partial and in-frame only. The data contain approximately 480,000 clones, approximately 90% of them seen just once; the ten biggest clones take up about 13%. The sample in question was peripheral blood, obtained in a trial of Ad26.COV2.S vaccine versus placebo. The receptors were sampled from a person aged 18-65 years who received the Ad26.COV2.S COVID-19 vaccine or a placebo. Each CDR3 is given with its conserved first and last residue. Each record gives: J gene, CDR3 length, clone size, D gene, V gene, CDR3 protein, CDR3 DNA. The D gene is left open where the match is weak. Clone size is stated in some rows and not others, as once, few, many or a class when expanded.

>TRBJ2-5|14|-|TRBD2|TRBV29-1
CSVDRSGVQETQYF
TGCAGCGTTGATCGGAGCGGGGTCCAAGAGACCCAGTACTTC
>TRBJ1-2|17|-|TRBD1|TRBV5-1
CASSVWGQGANNYGYTF
TGCGCCAGCAGCGTATGGGGACAGGGGGCAAATAACTATGGCTACACCTTC
>TRBJ2-1|18|few|TRBD2|TRBV7-3
CASSLTAGGGSSYNEQFF
TGTGCCAGCAGCTTAACGGCGGGAGGAGGGAGCTCCTACAATGAGCAGTTCTTC
>TRBJ2-5|15|-|-|TRBV3-1/TRBV3-2
CASSQVRGLGETQYF
TGTGCCAGCAGCCAAGTACGGGGGCTGGGCGAGACCCAGTACTTC
>TRBJ2-7|17|-|TRBD2|TRBV29-1
CSVEDNGGGGRAYEQYF
TGCAGCGTTGAAGATAACGGTGGGGGAGGGCGAGCCTACGAGCAGTACTTC
>TRBJ1-2|15|-|-|TRBV28
CASSLVPGVDYGYTF
TGTGCCAGCAGTTTAGTTCCAGGGGTCGACTATGGCTACACCTTC
>TRBJ2-7|14|-|TRBD1|TRBV6-6
CASSLGTGTYEQYF
TGTGCCAGCAGTTTGGGGACAGGGACCTACGAGCAGTACTTC
>TRBJ1-2|13|-|-|TRBV19
CASTRNGDYGYTF
TGTGCCAGTACGCGAAATGGTGACTATGGCTACACCTTC
>TRBJ2-2|13|-|-|TRBV12-3/TRBV12-4
CASSLLGTGELFF
TGTGCCAGCAGTTTATTGGGTACCGGGGAGCTGTTTTTT
>TRBJ2-1|16|once|TRBD2|TRBV5-1
CASSWREREVPNEQFF
TGCGCCAGCAGCTGGCGGGAGCGGGAGGTGCCGAATGAGCAGTTCTTC
>TRBJ1-4|15|-|-|TRBV28
CASSPPGRRNEKLFF
TGTGCCAGCAGTCCACCGGGACGGAGGAATGAAAAACTGTTTTTT
>TRBJ2-3|14|-|TRBD1|TRBV4-3
CASSSQGVSDTQYF
TGCGCCAGCAGCTCTCAGGGGGTGTCAGATACGCAGTATTTT
>TRBJ2-7|17|-|-|TRBV18
CASSPKSGGSGSYEQYF
TGTGCCAGCTCACCAAAGTCTGGGGGGAGCGGCTCCTACGAGCAGTACTTC
>TRBJ2-7|16|-|TRBD1|TRBV5-1
CASSPDRAKSSYEQYF
TGCGCCAGCAGCCCGGACAGGGCGAAAAGCTCCTACGAGCAGTACTTC
>TRBJ2-3|15|once|-|TRBV2
CASRDPGLSTDTQYF
TGTGCCAGCAGAGACCCGGGACTCTCCACAGATACGCAGTATTTT
>TRBJ2-3|14|-|-|TRBV28
CASSPLDSTDTQYF
TGTGCCAGCAGTCCCTTAGACAGCACAGATACGCAGTATTTT
>TRBJ1-5|15|many|TRBD1|TRBV7-9
CASSSTGAYNQPQHF
TGTGCCAGCAGCTCGACAGGGGCCTACAATCAGCCCCAGCATTTT
>TRBJ1-5|16|-|-|TRBV5-8
CASSLNLGSSNQPQHF
TGTGCCAGCAGCTTGAATCTCGGGTCGAGCAATCAGCCCCAGCATTTT
>TRBJ1-1|18|-|TRBD1|TRBV9
CASSEQPWRTGYFTEAFF
TGTGCCAGCAGCGAACAGCCCTGGCGGACAGGGTATTTTACTGAAGCTTTCTTT
>TRBJ2-1|14|-|-|TRBV29-1
CSVLVGIFLNEQFF
TGCAGCGTTCTTGTAGGTATTTTTCTCAATGAGCAGTTCTTC
>TRBJ2-5|14|-|TRBD1|TRBV5-4
CASSLGGTVETQYF
TGTGCCAGCAGCTTGGGGGGGACAGTAGAGACCCAGTACTTC
>TRBJ2-5|18|-|TRBD2|TRBV5-6
CASSSRTSGRAAMETQYF
TGTGCCAGCAGCAGTCGGACTAGCGGGAGGGCTGCCATGGAGACCCAGTACTTC
>TRBJ2-3|12|-|-|TRBV5-1
CASSETTDTQYF
TGCGCCAGCAGCGAAACCACAGATACGCAGTATTTT
>TRBJ1-4|13|-|-|TRBV27
CASSSTVGVKLFF
TGTGCCAGCAGTTCAACCGTGGGGGTAAAACTGTTTTTT
>TRBJ1-1|14|-|TRBD1|TRBV11-2
CASSWTGGDTEAFF
TGTGCCAGCAGCTGGACAGGGGGAGACACTGAAGCTTTCTTT
>TRBJ2-3|16|-|TRBD2|TRBV18
CASLREAGGITDTQYF
TGTGCCAGCCTGAGGGAAGCCGGGGGGATCACAGATACGCAGTATTTT
>TRBJ1-4|16|-|-|TRBV15
CATASREPGGNEKLFF
TGTGCCACCGCGAGTCGGGAGCCCGGGGGTAATGAAAAACTGTTTTTT
>TRBJ2-3|12|-|-|TRBV28
CASSFRGNTQYF
TGTGCCAGCAGTTTTCGCGGGAATACGCAGTATTTT
>TRBJ2-7|16|-|-|TRBV6-4
CASSDSSRGAHYEQYF
TGTGCCAGCAGTGACTCGAGCAGGGGGGCCCACTACGAGCAGTACTTC